This T cell receptor beta chain was sequenced during a study of T cells in Graves' hyperthyroidism and ophthalmopathy. Per the germline V gene, CDR1 is SGDLS and CDR2 is YYNGEE. Trimming took 4 bases from V and 1 from J, leaving 17 bases between them. CDR3 length: 16 residues. RNA transcripts yielded amplified TCR beta CDR3 regions. TCR CDR3 regions were first amplified by RT-PCR with HTBI primers. In TCRdb, the multiplex PCR reads were re-called with MiXCR into one record per CDR3 protein. The sample holds about 590,000 distinct CDR3 sequences, 15% to 19% seen once. The study defined stable Graves' hyperthyroidism as no ophthalmopathy progression within 18 months. This clonotype was picked up many times.

This clonotype was obtained from a woman aged 25 to 39 with Graves' hyperthyroidism. The chain links TRBV9 to TRBJ2-5; D is undetermined. The sequenced material came from blood. In DNA form, the CDR3 reads TGTGCCAGCAGCCCAACGGTGGGCCCTACCCAAGAGACCCAGTACTTC. This sequence encodes CASSPTVGPTQETQYF.